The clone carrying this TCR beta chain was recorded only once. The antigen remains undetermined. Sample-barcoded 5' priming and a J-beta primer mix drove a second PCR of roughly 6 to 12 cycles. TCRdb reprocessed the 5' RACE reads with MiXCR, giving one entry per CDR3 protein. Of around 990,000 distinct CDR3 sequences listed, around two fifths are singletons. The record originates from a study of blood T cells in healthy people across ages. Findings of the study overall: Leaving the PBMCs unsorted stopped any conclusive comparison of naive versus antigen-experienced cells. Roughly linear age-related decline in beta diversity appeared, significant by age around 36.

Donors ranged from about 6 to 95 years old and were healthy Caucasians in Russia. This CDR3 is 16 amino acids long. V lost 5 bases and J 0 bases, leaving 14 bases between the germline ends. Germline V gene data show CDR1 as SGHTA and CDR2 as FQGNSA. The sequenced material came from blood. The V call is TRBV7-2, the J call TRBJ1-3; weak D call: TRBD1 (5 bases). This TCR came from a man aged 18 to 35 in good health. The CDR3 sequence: CASSPDGADSGNTIYF. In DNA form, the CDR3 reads TGTGCCAGCAGCCCAGACGGGGCAGACTCTGGAAACACCATATATTTT.